This T cell receptor (beta chain) was found in a study of identical twins. Study conclusions and caveats: Out-of-frame alpha sequences common to twins exhibited a surplus of low generation probability. For zero-insertion analyses, partial confounding could come from invariant MAIT and iNKT cells.

This clonotype was observed a handful of times. Its antigen is not known. It was template switching that added a universal primer site, and there were unique molecular identifiers on the cDNA. One entry per CDR3 protein results from TCRdb running MiXCR on the 5' RACE reads. The repertoire includes under 500,000 distinct CDR3 sequences, around 15% of them detected once, and approximately 1% sits in the top ten. Germline CDR1 reads SGHAT; CDR2 reads FQDESV (reference sequence). V was clipped by 0 bases and J by 4 bases, with 12 bases between them. The CDR3 has 16 residues. The same sample was also studied in work on yellow fever vaccine responses in identical twins.

The receptor comes from a woman aged 18-29 years in good health. The sequenced material came from CD4+ T cells sorted from blood. The chain joins TRBV11-1 to TRBJ2-2; no firm D call. The CDR3 reads CASSLARARSTGELFF. CDR3 in DNA: TGTGCCAGCAGCTTAGCCCGGGCGAGAAGCACCGGGGAGCTGTTTTTT.